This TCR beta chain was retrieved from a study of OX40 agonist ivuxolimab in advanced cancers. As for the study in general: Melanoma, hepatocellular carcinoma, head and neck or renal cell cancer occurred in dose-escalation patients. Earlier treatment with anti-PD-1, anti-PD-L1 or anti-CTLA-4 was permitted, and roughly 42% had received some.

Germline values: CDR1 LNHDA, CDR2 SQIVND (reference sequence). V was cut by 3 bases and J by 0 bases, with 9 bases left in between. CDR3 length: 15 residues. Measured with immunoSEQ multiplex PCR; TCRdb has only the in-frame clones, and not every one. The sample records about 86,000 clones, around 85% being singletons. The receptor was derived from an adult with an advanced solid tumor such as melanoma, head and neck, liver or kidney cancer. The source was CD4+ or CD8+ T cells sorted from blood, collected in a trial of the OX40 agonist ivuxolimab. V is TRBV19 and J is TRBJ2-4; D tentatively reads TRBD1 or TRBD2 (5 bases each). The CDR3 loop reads CASSIGAVAKNIQYF. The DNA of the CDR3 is TGTGCCAGTAGTATCGGGGCTGTAGCCAAAAACATTCAGTACTTC.